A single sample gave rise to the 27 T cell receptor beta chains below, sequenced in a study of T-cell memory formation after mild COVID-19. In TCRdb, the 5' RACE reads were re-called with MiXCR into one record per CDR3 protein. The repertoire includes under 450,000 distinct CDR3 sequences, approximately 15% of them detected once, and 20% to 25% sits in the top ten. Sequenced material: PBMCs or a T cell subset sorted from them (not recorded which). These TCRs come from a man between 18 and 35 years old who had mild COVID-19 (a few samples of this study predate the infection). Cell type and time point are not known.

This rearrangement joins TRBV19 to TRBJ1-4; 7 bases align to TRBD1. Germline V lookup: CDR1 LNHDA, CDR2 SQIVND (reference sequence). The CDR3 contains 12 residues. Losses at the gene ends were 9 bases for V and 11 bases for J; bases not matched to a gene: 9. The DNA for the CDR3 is TGTGCCAGCCGACAGGGAAATAGGAAACTGTTTTTT. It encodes CASRQGNRKLFF.

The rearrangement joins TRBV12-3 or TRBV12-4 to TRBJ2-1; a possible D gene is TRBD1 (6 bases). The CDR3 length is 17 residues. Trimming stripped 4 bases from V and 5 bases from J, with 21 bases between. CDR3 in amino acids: CASSSGQYSRGHNEQFF. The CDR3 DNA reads TGTGCCAGCAGTTCAGGACAGTACTCCAGGGGTCACAATGAGCAGTTCTTC.

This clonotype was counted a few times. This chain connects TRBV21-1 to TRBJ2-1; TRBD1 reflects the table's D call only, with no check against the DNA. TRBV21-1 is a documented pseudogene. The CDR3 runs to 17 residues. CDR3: CASSRTGVSTSYNEQFF. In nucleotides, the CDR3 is TGTGCCAGCAGCCGTACCGGGGTCAGCACCTCCTACAATGAGCAGTTCTTC.

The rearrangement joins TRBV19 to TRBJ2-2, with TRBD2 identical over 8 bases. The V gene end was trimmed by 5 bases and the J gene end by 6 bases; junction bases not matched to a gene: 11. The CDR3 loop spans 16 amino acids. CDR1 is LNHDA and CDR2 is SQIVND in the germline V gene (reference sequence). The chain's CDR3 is CASSHPGLVRSGELFF. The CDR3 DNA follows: TGTGCCAGTAGTCACCCGGGACTAGTAAGATCCGGGGAGCTGTTTTTT.

CDR3: CASSLASIETQYF. CDR3 sequence (DNA): TGTGCCAGCAGCTTAGCGTCTATAGAGACCCAGTACTTC. This chain joins TRBV7-9 and TRBJ2-5; D remains ambiguous. The germline V gene has CDR1 SEHNR and CDR2 FQNEAQ (reference sequence). With 0 bases removed from V and 4 bases from J, the gap between germline ends came to 6 bases. This CDR3 spans 13 amino acids. The whole variable domain, filled in from reference TRBV7-9 and TRBJ2-5, reads DTGVSQNPRHKITKRGQNVTFRCDPISEHNRLYWYRQTLGQGPEFLTYFQNEAQLEKSRLLSDRFSAERPKGSFSTLEIQRTEQGDSAMYLCASSLASIETQYFGPGTRLLVL.

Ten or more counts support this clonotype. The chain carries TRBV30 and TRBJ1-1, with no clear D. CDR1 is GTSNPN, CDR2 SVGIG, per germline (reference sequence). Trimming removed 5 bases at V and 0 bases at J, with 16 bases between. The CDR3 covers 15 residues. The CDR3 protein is CAWGPGLAMNTEAFF. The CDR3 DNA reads TGTGCCTGGGGCCCTGGGTTAGCAATGAACACTGAAGCTTTCTTT.

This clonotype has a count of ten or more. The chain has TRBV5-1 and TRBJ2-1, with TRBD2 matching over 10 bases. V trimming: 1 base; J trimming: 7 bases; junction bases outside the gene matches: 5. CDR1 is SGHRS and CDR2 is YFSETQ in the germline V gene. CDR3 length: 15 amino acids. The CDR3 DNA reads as TGCGCCAGCAGCTTGAGCCTAGCGGGAGCTAATGAGCAGTTCTTC. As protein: CASSLSLAGANEQFF.

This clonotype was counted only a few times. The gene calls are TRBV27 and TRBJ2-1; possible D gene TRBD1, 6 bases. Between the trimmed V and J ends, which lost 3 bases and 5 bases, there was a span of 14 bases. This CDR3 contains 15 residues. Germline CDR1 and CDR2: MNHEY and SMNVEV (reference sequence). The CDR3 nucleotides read TGTGCCAGCAGTTTTATTAACAGGGCTGACAATGAGCAGTTCTTC. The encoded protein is CASSFINRADNEQFF.

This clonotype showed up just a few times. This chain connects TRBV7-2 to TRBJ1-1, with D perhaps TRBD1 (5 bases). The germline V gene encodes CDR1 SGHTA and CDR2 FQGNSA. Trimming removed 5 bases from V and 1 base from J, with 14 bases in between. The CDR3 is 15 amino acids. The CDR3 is CASSPRTTTNTEAFF. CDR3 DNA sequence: TGTGCCAGCAGCCCCCGGACAACAACGAACACTGAAGCTTTCTTT.

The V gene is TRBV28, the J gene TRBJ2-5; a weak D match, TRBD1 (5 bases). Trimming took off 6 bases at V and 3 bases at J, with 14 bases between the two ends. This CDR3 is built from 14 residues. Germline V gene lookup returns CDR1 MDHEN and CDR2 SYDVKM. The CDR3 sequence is CASRPGPREETQYF. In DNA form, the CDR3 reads TGTGCCAGCAGACCAGGCCCCAGGGAAGAGACCCAGTACTTC.

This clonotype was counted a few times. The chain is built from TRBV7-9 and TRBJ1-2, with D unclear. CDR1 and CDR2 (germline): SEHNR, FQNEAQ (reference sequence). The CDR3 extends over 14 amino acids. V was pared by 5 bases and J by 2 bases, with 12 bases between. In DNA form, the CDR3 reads TGTGCCAGCAGCCCGGACGGAGTCAACTATGGCTACACCTTC. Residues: CASSPDGVNYGYTF.

CDR3 residues: CASSPNPGSNTGELFF. In DNA, the CDR3 is TGTGCCAGCAGCCCTAACCCGGGAAGTAACACCGGGGAGCTGTTTTTT. The chain recombines TRBV11-3 with TRBJ2-2; the D gene is possibly TRBD2 (5 bases). This CDR3 is 16 amino acids long. Trimming removed 5 bases from V and 2 bases from J, with 15 bases in between. CDR1 SGHNT and CDR2 YENEEA come from the germline V gene.

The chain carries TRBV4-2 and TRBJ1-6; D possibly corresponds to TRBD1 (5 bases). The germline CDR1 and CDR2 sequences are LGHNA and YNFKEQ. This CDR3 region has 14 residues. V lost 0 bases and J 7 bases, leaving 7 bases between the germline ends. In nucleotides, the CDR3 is TGTGCCAGCAGCCAAGAAGACAGAAATTCACCCCTCCACTTT. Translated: CASSQEDRNSPLHF.

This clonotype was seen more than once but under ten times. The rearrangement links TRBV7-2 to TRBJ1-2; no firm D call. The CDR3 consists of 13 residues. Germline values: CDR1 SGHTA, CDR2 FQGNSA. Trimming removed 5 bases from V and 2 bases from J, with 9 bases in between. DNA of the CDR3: TGTGCCAGCAGCCCCGACAACAACTATGGCTACACCTTC. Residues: CASSPDNNYGYTF.

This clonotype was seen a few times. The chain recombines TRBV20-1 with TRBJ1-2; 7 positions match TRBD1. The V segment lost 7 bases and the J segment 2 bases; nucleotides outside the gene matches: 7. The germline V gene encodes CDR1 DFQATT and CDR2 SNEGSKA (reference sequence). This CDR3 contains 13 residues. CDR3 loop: CSGRPGQNYGYTF. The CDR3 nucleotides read TGCAGTGGCCGCCCGGGACAGAACTATGGCTACACCTTC.

The CDR3, as DNA: TGCAGTGCTGTGGGGGATTCAAAAGAGACCCAGTACTTC. Protein product: CSAVGDSKETQYF. The chain has TRBV20-1 and TRBJ2-5; D tentatively reads TRBD1 or TRBD2 (5 bases each). This CDR3 is 13 amino acids long. Germline-derived CDR1 and CDR2 are DFQATT and SNEGSKA (reference sequence). The V end was cut by 5 bases, the J end by 3 bases, with 13 bases between.

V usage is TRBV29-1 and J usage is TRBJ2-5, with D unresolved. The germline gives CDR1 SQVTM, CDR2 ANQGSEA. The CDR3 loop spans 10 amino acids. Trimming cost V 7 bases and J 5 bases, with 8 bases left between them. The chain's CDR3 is CSGITETQYF. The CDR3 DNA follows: TGCAGCGGCATCACCGAGACCCAGTACTTC.

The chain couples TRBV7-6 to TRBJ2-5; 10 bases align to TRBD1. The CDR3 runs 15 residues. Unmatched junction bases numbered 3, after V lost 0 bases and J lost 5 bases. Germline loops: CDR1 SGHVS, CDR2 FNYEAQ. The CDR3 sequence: CASSLAPGQGETQYF. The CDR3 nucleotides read TGTGCCAGCAGCTTAGCCCCGGGACAGGGGGAGACCCAGTACTTC.

The CDR3 coding sequence is TGTGCCAGCAGTTCCCTAACCCCGGGACAGGGATTCTCCTACAATGAGCAGTTCTTC. This encodes CASSSLTPGQGFSYNEQFF. This chain links TRBV12-3 or TRBV12-4 with TRBJ2-1; TRBD1 matches 9 bases. The CDR3 has 19 amino acids. J gave up 0 bases and V 4 bases, and 13 bases lay outside the gene matches.

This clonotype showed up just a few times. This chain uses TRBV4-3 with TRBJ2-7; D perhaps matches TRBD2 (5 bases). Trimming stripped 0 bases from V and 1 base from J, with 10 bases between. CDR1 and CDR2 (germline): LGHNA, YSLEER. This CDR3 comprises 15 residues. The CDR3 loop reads CASSQDEGSSYEQYF. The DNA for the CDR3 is TGCGCCAGCAGCCAAGACGAGGGCTCGTCCTACGAGCAGTACTTC.

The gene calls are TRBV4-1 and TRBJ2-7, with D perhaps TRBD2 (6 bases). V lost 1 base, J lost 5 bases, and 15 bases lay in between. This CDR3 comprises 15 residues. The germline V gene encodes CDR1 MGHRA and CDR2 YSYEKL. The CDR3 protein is CASSQVGLPLNEQYF. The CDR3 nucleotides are TGCGCCAGCAGCCAAGTGGGACTTCCCCTAAACGAGCAGTACTTC.

CDR3 coding DNA: TGTGCCAGCTCATCTCGGGTAGCGGGGACCTCCTACGAGCAGTACTTC. Translated, it gives CASSSRVAGTSYEQYF. V gene TRBV18 combines with J gene TRBJ2-7; 8 bases agree with TRBD2. CDR1 KGHSH and CDR2 LQKENI come from the germline V gene. Germline trimming cut 5 bases from V and 0 bases from J; bases unmatched to any gene: 9. The CDR3 is 16 residues long.

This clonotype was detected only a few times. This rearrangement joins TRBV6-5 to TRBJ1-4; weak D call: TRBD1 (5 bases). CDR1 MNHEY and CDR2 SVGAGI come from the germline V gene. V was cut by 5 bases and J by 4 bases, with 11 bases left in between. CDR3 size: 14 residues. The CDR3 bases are TGTGCCAGCAGTGATGACGGGGGTAATGAAAAACTGTTTTTT. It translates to CASSDDGGNEKLFF.

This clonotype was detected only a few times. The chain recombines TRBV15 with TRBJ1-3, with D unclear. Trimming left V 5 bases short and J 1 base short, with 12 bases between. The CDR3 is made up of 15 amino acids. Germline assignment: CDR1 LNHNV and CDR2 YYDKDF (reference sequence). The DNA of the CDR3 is TGTGCCACCAGCCCTAGGTGGGGATCTGGAAACACCATATATTTT. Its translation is CATSPRWGSGNTIYF.

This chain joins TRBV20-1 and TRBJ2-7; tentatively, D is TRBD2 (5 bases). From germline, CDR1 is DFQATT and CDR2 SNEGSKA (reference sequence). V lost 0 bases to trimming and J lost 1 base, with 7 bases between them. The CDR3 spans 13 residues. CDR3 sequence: CSAREAGSYEQYF. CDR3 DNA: TGCAGTGCTAGAGAGGCGGGTTCCTACGAGCAGTACTTC.

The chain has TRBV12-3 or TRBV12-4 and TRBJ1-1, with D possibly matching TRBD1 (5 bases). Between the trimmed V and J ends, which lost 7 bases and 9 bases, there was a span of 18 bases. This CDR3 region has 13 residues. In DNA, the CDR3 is TGTGCCAGCATGGGAGGGGCACTTGAAAAAGCTTTCTTT. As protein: CASMGGALEKAFF.

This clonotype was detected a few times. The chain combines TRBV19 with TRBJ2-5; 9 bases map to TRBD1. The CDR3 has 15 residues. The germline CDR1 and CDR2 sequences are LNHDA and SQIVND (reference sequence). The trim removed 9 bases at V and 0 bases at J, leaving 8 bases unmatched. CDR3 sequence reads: CASAPWDRDQETQYF. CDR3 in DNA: TGTGCCAGCGCGCCCTGGGACAGGGACCAAGAGACCCAGTACTTC.